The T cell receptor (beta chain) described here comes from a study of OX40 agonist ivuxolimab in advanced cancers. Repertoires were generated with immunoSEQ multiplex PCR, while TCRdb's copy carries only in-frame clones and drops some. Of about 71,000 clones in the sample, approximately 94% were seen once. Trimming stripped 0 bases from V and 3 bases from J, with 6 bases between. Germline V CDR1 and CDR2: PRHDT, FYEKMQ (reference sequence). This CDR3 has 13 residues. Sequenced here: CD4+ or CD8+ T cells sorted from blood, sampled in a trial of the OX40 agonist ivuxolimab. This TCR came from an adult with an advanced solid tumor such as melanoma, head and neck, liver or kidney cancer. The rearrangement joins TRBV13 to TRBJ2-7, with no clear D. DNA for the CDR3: TGTGCCAGCAGCTTAGGGACAATCTACGAGCAGTACTTC. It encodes CASSLGTIYEQYF.